The 7 T cell receptor beta chains presented below share a single source sample, sequenced in a study of CD8+ T cells in alopecia areata. The authors extracted RNA and reverse transcribed it into cDNA as the sequencing template. The table came from immunoSEQ multiplex PCR; TCRdb's copy has only in-frame clones and leaves some out. The data hold more than 150,000 clones, with approximately 60% observed a single time. Treatment here: oral pan-JAK inhibitor, 5-10 mg twice daily. The sequencing used CD4+ T cells sorted from blood, collected at week 4, from a patient treated with tofacitinib. The receptors here all came from a human donor with alopecia areata.

The CDR3 spells CATAGGNTGELFF. The CDR3 nucleotides are TGCGCCACCGCGGGAGGGAACACCGGGGAGCTGTTTTTT. The chain is built from TRBV5-1 and TRBJ2-2; TRBD2 matches 8 bases. This CDR3 spans 13 amino acids. Germline V gives CDR1 SGHRS, CDR2 YFSETQ. The V gene end was trimmed by 9 bases and the J gene end by 1 base; junction bases not matched to a gene: 2.

This rearrangement joins TRBV5-1 to TRBJ1-3; the D is unclear. V was clipped by 4 bases and J by 1 base, with 15 bases between them. Germline V gene data show CDR1 as SGHRS and CDR2 as YFSETQ. CDR3 length: 16 residues. DNA for the CDR3: TGCGCCAGCAGCCGGGGTGGAGGCCCTTCTGGAAACACCATATATTTT. It translates to CASSRGGGPSGNTIYF.

This clone has just one count. The V and J genes are TRBV5-6 and TRBJ2-1; possibly TRBD1 for D (6 bases). V was pared by 4 bases and J by 2 bases, with 13 bases between. In germline, CDR1 is SGHDT, CDR2 YYEEEE. The CDR3 has 15 amino acids. The CDR3 DNA follows: TGTGCCAGCAGCCTCAGGGGCGGAACCTACAATGAGCAGTTCTTC. It translates to CASSLRGGTYNEQFF.

A single count supports this clone. The gene calls are TRBV2 and TRBJ2-5, with 7 bases fitting TRBD1. Germline lookup yields CDR1 SNHLY and CDR2 FYNNEI. This CDR3 is built from 12 residues. The V segment lost 6 bases and the J segment 7 bases; nucleotides outside the gene matches: 5. The CDR3 sequence is CASSGTEGTQYF. CDR3 bases: TGTGCCAGCAGCGGGACAGAGGGGACCCAGTACTTC.

This clone appeared a few times. The chain combines TRBV10-3 with TRBJ1-1, with D perhaps matching TRBD1 (5 bases). There are 12 residues in the CDR3. Per the germline V gene, CDR1 is ENHRY and CDR2 is SYGVKD. V was trimmed by 6 bases and J by 7 bases, leaving 12 bases between them. CDR3 DNA sequence: TGTGCCATCAGGCAGGGAAAGGATGAAGCTTTCTTT. Its translation is CAIRQGKDEAFF.

This chain links TRBV29-1 with TRBJ2-7; the D gene could be TRBD1 or TRBD2 (5 bases each). The ends were cut back, 8 bases at V and 2 bases at J, with 16 bases in the middle. The germline V gene has CDR1 SQVTM and CDR2 ANQGSEA. CDR3 length: 13 residues. CDR3 region: CSPGTRRPYEQYF. The CDR3 bases are TGCAGCCCCGGGACCCGCCGACCCTACGAGCAGTACTTC.

This clone was detected a few times. The rearrangement joins TRBV23-1 to TRBJ2-4; 8 nucleotides align to TRBD1. TRBV23-1 carries the ORF label, with uncertain function. The CDR3 is made up of 19 amino acids. Here the CDR3 reads CARGGDRCAPRGTKNIQYF. In nucleotides, the CDR3 is TGCGCGAGGGGCGGGGACAGGTGTGCTCCTAGGGGGACCAAAAACATTCAGTACTTC.